The present entry profiles one T cell receptor (beta chain) with its context. The antigen remains unidentified. The tissue used was unsorted bulk material of roughly 17-34 mg. RNA and DNA were co-extracted from it with the AllPrep DNA/RNA mini kit. Treatment of the patients' primary liver carcinoma consisted of surgical resection. The data were taken from a study of tumor-infiltrating lymphocytes in primary liver carcinoma. Study-wide results and limits: Just about 7-24% of leading clones were found in every one of five regions.

Reverse transcription of roughly 0.5 ug total RNA with a constant-region primer produced TCR beta cDNA. Library construction for TCR beta comprised three nested multiplex PCR rounds performed with slightly modified ARM-PCR. Use of TRBV1-TRBV30 forward primers with a C-beta reverse primer characterized the first two PCR rounds, which lasted about 11 cycles each. TCRdb re-called the multiplex PCR reads through MiXCR, storing one row per CDR3 protein. This sample has approximately 40,000 distinct CDR3 sequences, with just under 75% found just once. The germline V gene has CDR1 ENHRY and CDR2 SYGVKD. Trimming stripped 10 bases from V and 0 bases from J, with 12 bases between. This CDR3 has 13 amino acids.

Input material: liver tumor tissue from sampling region 4. Subset indicated: tumor region T4, right-lateral pole. This sequence was found in a man aged 35 to 55 with primary liver carcinoma and hepatitis B virus infection. The V and J genes are TRBV10-3 and TRBJ2-5, with D possibly matching TRBD2 (6 bases). CDR3 loop: CATLGLNQETQYF. The CDR3 DNA reads as TGTGCCACCTTGGGACTCAACCAAGAGACCCAGTACTTC.